Below, one T cell receptor (beta chain) is given with its context. Its specificity is unknown. The data were obtained in a study of STAT3 mutations in large granular lymphocyte leukemia. Regarding the study as a whole: Clonal expansion was inferred from other time points because no sample existed at each clone's first appearance. Sampling intervals varied between patients and samples. In several patients, dominant TCR clone burden exceeded STAT3 mutant burden, suggesting STAT3 mutation arose secondarily. Every T-cell large granular lymphocyte leukemia patient had at least one immunodominant TCR beta clonotype.

Deletions cut 1 base from V and 2 bases from J, with 5 bases between. The germline V gene has CDR1 LNHNV and CDR2 YYDKDF (reference sequence). The CDR3 loop spans 13 amino acids. Method: immunoSEQ multiplex PCR; TCRdb's copy keeps in-frame clones and lacks some. Of over 30,000 clones listed, 70% to 90% were seen once; the top ten hold roughly 0.39%. The V and J genes are TRBV15 and TRBJ2-5; a possible D gene is TRBD1 (5 bases). The receptor was derived from a human donor with T large granular lymphocyte leukemia. Some clones in this sample may be carry-over from other donors' samples. Sequenced: PBMCs. CDR3 residues: CATSRGQQETQYF. In DNA form, the CDR3 reads TGTGCCACCAGCAGAGGACAGCAAGAGACCCAGTACTTC.